This T cell receptor beta chain was retrieved from a study of T cell repertoires in cytomegalovirus infection. TCRdb reprocessed the reads via MiXCR and lists one record per CDR3 protein. The sample records approximately 750,000 distinct CDR3 sequences, about a third being singletons. This clonotype was detected only a few times. The V segment lost 6 bases and the J segment 0 bases; nucleotides outside the gene matches: 10. The CDR3 sequence is 16 residues long. Material for sequencing was PBMCs. This receptor was obtained from a human donor in good health (CMV status not recorded). Some clones in this sample may be carry-over from other donors' samples. The chain links TRBV12-3 or TRBV12-4 to TRBJ1-2; 7 nucleotides match TRBD1. The CDR3 bases are TGTGCCAGCAGCCTCGGGACAGTACTTACTAACTATGGCTACACCTTC. This codes for CASSLGTVLTNYGYTF.